These 26 T cell receptor beta chains were all obtained from the same sample, sequenced in a study of blood T cell repertoires in COVID-19. The assay was immunoSEQ multiplex PCR, and TCRdb's table has in-frame clones only and misses some. Among 140,000 or so clones listed, 82% were seen once. Sequenced material: peripheral blood. Source of these receptors: a woman at least 80 years old with acute or convalescent COVID-19.

The rearrangement uses TRBV7-6 and TRBJ1-2, with 7 nucleotides matching TRBD1. The CDR3 loop spans 15 amino acids. Trimming cost V 5 bases and J 14 bases; bases outside gene matches: 20. Germline CDR1 SGHVS, CDR2 FNYEAQ. The CDR3 loop reads CASSQLGTAGLRWTF. The CDR3 bases are TGTGCCAGCAGCCAGCTCGGGACAGCAGGGTTGAGGTGGACCTTC.

This chain uses TRBV19 with TRBJ2-7; 8 bases are shared with TRBD2. V dropped 3 bases and J dropped 3; count of bases not matched to a gene: 7. The CDR3 has 15 residues. Germline values: CDR1 LNHDA, CDR2 SQIVND (reference sequence). The CDR3 loop is CASSIGTRFHYEQYF. The DNA of the CDR3 is TGTGCCAGTAGTATCGGGACTAGATTCCACTACGAGCAGTACTTC.

J is TRBJ2-5 and V is TRBV15, with no clear D. The CDR3 has 15 residues. Germline V gene data show CDR1 as LNHNV and CDR2 as YYDKDF (reference sequence). V was trimmed by 3 bases and J by 5 bases, leaving 16 bases between them. The CDR3 DNA follows: TGTGCCACCAGCAGGTTTATACGTTCCGGGGAGACCCAGTACTTC. The encoded protein is CATSRFIRSGETQYF.

The chain recombines TRBV19 with TRBJ2-4; 8 positions match TRBD1. The CDR3 consists of 16 residues. With 5 bases clipped from V and 7 bases from J, the junction kept 13 bases outside the gene matches. The V gene's germline CDR1 is LNHDA and CDR2 SQIVND (reference sequence). The CDR3 loop reads CASSQRTWRTGNIQYF. In nucleotides, the CDR3 is TGTGCCAGTAGTCAACGGACCTGGAGGACAGGGAACATTCAGTACTTC.

This rearrangement joins TRBV4-2 to TRBJ2-1; 7 bases match TRBD1. Germline CDR1 reads LGHNA; CDR2 reads YNFKEQ. V was clipped by 5 bases and J by 2 bases; unmatched bases: 9. The CDR3 length is 16 residues. CDR3 DNA sequence: TGTGCCAGCAGCACCAAGGGGGCAGGCCCCTACAATGAGCAGTTCTTC. It codes for CASSTKGAGPYNEQFF.

CDR3 loop: CASSLAGVGYTF. The DNA of the CDR3 is TGTGCCAGCAGTTTAGCAGGGGTAGGCTACACCTTC. This sequence joins TRBV27 and TRBJ1-2, with D perhaps matching TRBD1 (6 bases). This CDR3 region has 12 residues. Per germline, CDR1 MNHEY and CDR2 SMNVEV (reference sequence). Between the trimmed V and J ends, which lost 2 bases and 8 bases, there was a span of 9 bases.

The rearrangement joins TRBV5-1 to TRBJ2-1, with a tentative D call TRBD1 (6 bases). CDR3 length: 12 amino acids. Trimming cost V 4 bases and J 6 bases, with 8 bases left between them. Germline loops: CDR1 SGHRS, CDR2 YFSETQ. The CDR3 protein is CASSVQGNEQFF. The CDR3, as DNA: TGCGCCAGCAGCGTACAGGGCAATGAGCAGTTCTTC.

This clone has just a few counts. This chain uses TRBV7-6 with TRBJ2-7; 9 bases map to TRBD2. The germline V gene has CDR1 SGHVS and CDR2 FNYEAQ. Trimming removed 5 bases from V and 7 bases from J; junction bases left unmatched: 12. The CDR3 has 15 residues. The CDR3 here is CASSVIAGAKGEQYF. As DNA, the CDR3 is TGTGCCAGCAGCGTCATAGCGGGGGCCAAAGGGGAGCAGTACTTC.

V gene TRBV5-1 combines with J gene TRBJ1-1, with 10 bases lining up with TRBD1. Looked up from germline, CDR1 is SGHRS and CDR2 is YFSETQ. The CDR3 covers 20 residues. V lost 0 bases to trimming and J lost 0 bases; unmatched junction nucleotides: 14. The CDR3 here is CASSLEGQGWLGILNTEAFF. The DNA for the CDR3 is TGCGCCAGCAGCTTGGAGGGACAGGGGTGGCTCGGGATCTTGAACACTGAAGCTTTCTTT. The full variable domain, rest sourced from reference TRBV5-1 and TRBJ1-1, is KAGVTQTPRYLIKTRGQQVTLSCSPISGHRSVSWYQQTPGQGLQFLFEYFSETQRNKGNFPGRFSGRQFSNSRSEMNVSTLELGDSALYLCASSLEGQGWLGILNTEAFFGQGTRLTVV.

CDR3 amino acids: CAGDRGSNYGYTF. The CDR3 bases are TGTGCCGGAGACAGGGGATCTAACTATGGCTACACCTTC. This rearrangement joins TRBV30 to TRBJ1-2; 8 bases fit TRBD1. With 8 bases clipped from V and 0 bases from J, the junction kept 5 bases outside the gene matches. Germline CDR1 and CDR2: GTSNPN and SVGIG (reference sequence). The CDR3 consists of 13 residues.

The genes are TRBV29-1 and TRBJ2-5; 11 bases map to TRBD1. Trimming took 4 bases from V and 1 from J; bases not matched to a gene: 5. The germline gives CDR1 SQVTM, CDR2 ANQGSEA. The CDR3 has 15 residues. DNA of the CDR3: TGCAGCGTTGCTCTAGGGACAGGGGGCCAAGAGACCCAGTACTTC. This encodes CSVALGTGGQETQYF.

This chain links TRBV11-2 with TRBJ2-1, with D hard to call. CDR1 is SGHAT and CDR2 is FQNNGV in the germline V gene. The length of the CDR3 is 16 residues. V dropped 5 bases and J dropped 0 bases, with 14 bases sitting between them. The CDR3, as DNA: TGTGCCAGCAGCCACCAGATCCGGAGCTCCTACAATGAGCAGTTCTTC. Encoded protein: CASSHQIRSSYNEQFF.

As to this clone: Other nucleotide sequences from this sample produce the same CDR3. The chain couples TRBV27 to TRBJ2-3; 8 nucleotides agree with TRBD1. This CDR3 comprises 15 residues. Trimming at V came to 3 bases and at J to 2 bases, leaving 4 bases not matched to a gene. Germline V CDR1 and CDR2: MNHEY, SMNVEV (reference sequence). This CDR3 is CASSFHRGSTDTQYF. For the CDR3, the DNA is TGTGCCAGCAGTTTTCACAGGGGGTCCACAGATACGCAGTATTTT.

CDR3 bases: TGTGCCAGCAGTTTACGGGAACAGTCCTATGGCTACACCTTC. Amino acids: CASSLREQSYGYTF. The V gene is TRBV28, the J gene TRBJ1-2; D uncertain. V was pared by 2 bases and J by 4 bases, with 11 bases between. The CDR3 has 14 residues. CDR1 and CDR2 from the germline V gene are MDHEN and SYDVKM.

This clone was detected only a few times. The CDR3 DNA reads TGTGCCAGCAGGCAACAGGGGGCGTACACTGAAGCTTTCTTT. It codes for CASRQQGAYTEAFF. The chain combines TRBV6-5 with TRBJ1-1, with 9 bases lining up with TRBD1. The junction had 5 bases not matched to a gene; V was cut back by 6 bases and J by 3 bases. The CDR3 covers 14 residues. Per the germline V gene, CDR1 is MNHEY and CDR2 is SVGAGI.

This rearrangement joins TRBV27 to TRBJ1-5; 9 nucleotides line up with TRBD1. CDR3 length: 16 amino acids. Germline-derived CDR1 and CDR2 are MNHEY and SMNVEV (reference sequence). With V trimmed by 8 bases and J by 7 bases, 15 bases remained unmatched. CDR3 in DNA: TGTGCCAGCGGACACGCCGCGACAGGGGGAAGCCAGCCCCAGCATTTT. Translating gives CASGHAATGGSQPQHF.

The chain is built from TRBV28 and TRBJ2-7; 12 bases map to TRBD2. V shed 5 bases, J shed 9 bases, and the junction held 11 bases outside the gene matches. Germline V lookup: CDR1 MDHEN, CDR2 SYDVKM. The CDR3 totals 15 residues. CDR3 DNA sequence: TGTGCCAGCAGTCCGCGACTAGCGGGGGTCGTCTGGCAGTACTTC. Translated, it gives CASSPRLAGVVWQYF.

The rearrangement uses TRBV9 and TRBJ2-1, with no clear D. The CDR3 has 15 residues. Germline CDR1 and CDR2: SGDLS and YYNGEE. Trimming shortened V by 0 bases and J by 0 bases, and 7 bases separated the two germline ends. This CDR3 is CASSVGGFSYNEQFF. The CDR3 coding sequence is TGTGCCAGCAGCGTAGGAGGATTCTCCTACAATGAGCAGTTCTTC. The whole variable domain, remainder taken from reference TRBV9 and TRBJ2-1, is DSGVTQTPKHLITATGQRVTLRCSPRSGDLSVYWYQQSLDQGLQFLIQYYNGEERAKGNILERFSAQQFPDLHSELNLSSLELGDSALYFCASSVGGFSYNEQFFGPGTRLTVL.

The chain has TRBV28 and TRBJ2-7; 9 positions agree with TRBD2. This CDR3 is 18 amino acids long. With V trimmed by 5 bases and J by 3 bases, 17 bases remained unmatched. CDR1 and CDR2 (germline): MDHEN, SYDVKM. The CDR3 loop is CASSPPGSLAGSIYEQYF. Written as DNA, the CDR3 is TGTGCCAGCAGTCCGCCGGGGTCTCTAGCGGGATCGATCTACGAGCAGTACTTC.

CDR3 sequence: CASSPGTGFTGELFF. In DNA, the CDR3 is TGTGCCAGCAGCCCCGGGACAGGGTTCACCGGGGAGCTGTTTTTT. This rearrangement joins TRBV5-4 to TRBJ2-2; 9 bases are a match to TRBD1. The CDR3 length is 15 residues. With V trimmed by 4 bases and J by 4 bases, 5 bases remained unmatched. Looked up from germline, CDR1 is SGHNT and CDR2 is YYREEE (reference sequence).

This sequence joins TRBV28 and TRBJ1-5; tentatively, D is TRBD1 (5 bases). Germline V lookup: CDR1 MDHEN, CDR2 SYDVKM. V was clipped by 9 bases and J by 3 bases, with 9 bases between them. This CDR3 contains 12 residues. The CDR3 bases are TGTGCCAGTCGACAGCCCAATCAGCCCCAGCATTTT. It encodes CASRQPNQPQHF.

The chain couples TRBV28 to TRBJ2-7; the D gene is possibly TRBD1 (6 bases). The V end lost 8 bases, the J end lost 2 bases, and 19 bases lay between the germline ends. This CDR3 spans 15 amino acids. Germline CDR1 reads MDHEN; CDR2 reads SYDVKM. As DNA, the CDR3 is TGTGCCAGCCTGGAACACCCCGACAGGCCCTACGAGCAGTACTTC. Its translation is CASLEHPDRPYEQYF.

J is TRBJ1-6 and V is TRBV4-1; the D gene is possibly TRBD1 (6 bases). V shed 1 base and J shed 15 bases, with 25 bases lying between them. CDR3 length: 17 amino acids. Germline V gives CDR1 MGHRA, CDR2 YSYEKL. The CDR3 sequence is CASSQGISGLRGNVLHF. For the CDR3, the DNA is TGCGCCAGCAGCCAAGGGATCTCCGGACTGAGGGGGAACGTCCTCCACTTT.

This clone was seen just once. CDR3 bases: TGTGCCAGCAGTCCCCTGACAGCAGGAGAAGAAAAACTGTTTTTT. The encoded protein is CASSPLTAGEEKLFF. The chain carries TRBV28 and TRBJ1-4; D perhaps matches TRBD1 (5 bases). This CDR3 region has 15 residues. Germline-derived CDR1 and CDR2 are MDHEN and SYDVKM. V lost 5 bases to trimming and J lost 8 bases, with 18 bases between them.

This clone was recorded once. The chain links TRBV7-9 to TRBJ1-6, with D unclear. Trimming removed 0 bases at V and 7 bases at J, with 10 bases between. This CDR3 has 15 residues. Per the germline V gene, CDR1 is SEHNR and CDR2 is FQNEAQ (reference sequence). As DNA, the CDR3 is TGTGCCAGCAGCTTAGCTGTCGGCGGAAATTCACCCCTCCACTTT. Translated: CASSLAVGGNSPLHF.

J is TRBJ2-7 and V is TRBV27, with 9 bases identical to TRBD2. Germline CDR1 is MNHEY and CDR2 is SMNVEV (reference sequence). The CDR3 is 15 amino acids. V was pared by 5 bases and J by 0 bases, with 5 bases of the junction left unmatched. The chain's CDR3 is CASSLAGLSSYEQYF. In DNA, the CDR3 is TGTGCCAGCAGTCTAGCGGGACTGAGCTCCTACGAGCAGTACTTC.